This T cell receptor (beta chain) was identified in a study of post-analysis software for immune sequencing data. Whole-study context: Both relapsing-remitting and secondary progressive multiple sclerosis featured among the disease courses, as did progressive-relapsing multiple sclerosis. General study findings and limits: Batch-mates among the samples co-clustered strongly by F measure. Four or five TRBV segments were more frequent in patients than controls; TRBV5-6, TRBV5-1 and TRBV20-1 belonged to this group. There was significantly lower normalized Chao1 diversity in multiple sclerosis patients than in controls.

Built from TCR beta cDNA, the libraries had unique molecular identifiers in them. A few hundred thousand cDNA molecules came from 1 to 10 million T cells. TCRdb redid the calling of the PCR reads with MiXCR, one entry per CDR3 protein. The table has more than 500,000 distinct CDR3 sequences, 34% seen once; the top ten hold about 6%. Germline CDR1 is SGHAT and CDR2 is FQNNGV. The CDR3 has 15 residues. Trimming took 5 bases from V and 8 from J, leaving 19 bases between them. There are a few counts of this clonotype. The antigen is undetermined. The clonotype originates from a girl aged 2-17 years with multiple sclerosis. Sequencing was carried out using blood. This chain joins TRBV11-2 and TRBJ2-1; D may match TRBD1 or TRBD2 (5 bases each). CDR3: CASSPLIGAADEQFF. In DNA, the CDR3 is TGTGCCAGCAGCCCCCTGATCGGGGCCGCCGATGAGCAGTTCTTC.